This is a list of T cell receptor beta chains from one sample in a study of blood T cell repertoires in COVID-19. The table came from immunoSEQ multiplex PCR; TCRdb's copy has only in-frame clones and leaves some out. The profile shows about 400,000 clones, around nine tenths of them singletons. The material sequenced was PBMCs or T cells enriched from blood (not recorded which). Receptor source: a woman aged 25 to 39 who had recovered from COVID-19. Each CDR3 is given with its conserved first and last residue. Fields, in order: J gene, V gene, CDR3 protein.

>TRBJ2-2|TRBV4-3
CASSHLSLGVGTGELFF
>TRBJ2-1|TRBV7-6
CASSLARGVHNEQFF
>TRBJ2-2|TRBV6-5
CASVAGGPRTGELFF
>TRBJ1-1|TRBV23-1
CASSQSGGSGTEAFF
>TRBJ2-2|TRBV7-2
CASSFQLTGELFF
>TRBJ2-3|TRBV7-9
CASSLGGVAGPITDTQYF
>TRBJ2-5|TRBV10-3
CAISEWGVRDTSRGAQYF
>TRBJ2-2|TRBV6-4
CASSRTSGGTNTGELFF
>TRBJ1-2|TRBV29-1
CSVGQGVRDYGYTF
>TRBJ1-4|TRBV5-6
CASSLLQSTNEKLFF
>TRBJ2-7|TRBV27
CASRTSPGYGSYEQYF
>TRBJ2-7|TRBV7-3
CASSRRTGGNYEQYF
>TRBJ2-5|TRBV3-1/TRBV3-2
CASSHDSQETQYF
>TRBJ1-2|TRBV2
CASKTDNRYDYTF
>TRBJ1-1|TRBV7-6
CASSSRLGNTEAFF
>TRBJ2-1|TRBV5-6
CASSWGGPNEQFF
>TRBJ2-7|TRBV7-6
CASSLAGTTGNEQYF
>TRBJ1-1|TRBV18
CASSFRTGGWSLNTEAFF
>TRBJ1-6|TRBV28
CASSWQGVSPLHF
>TRBJ2-5|TRBV4-1
CASSILAGGPKRETQYF
>TRBJ2-5|TRBV5-6
CASSLGLRGKETQYF
>TRBJ1-6|TRBV28
CASSQHAPQGSHNSPLHF
>TRBJ1-1|TRBV19
CASSIFQNTEAFF
>TRBJ1-1|TRBV19
CATTEWTGLNTEAFF
>TRBJ1-6|TRBV10-3
CAISESGTVNSPLHF
>TRBJ1-6|TRBV28
CASTGVLNSPLHF
>TRBJ2-7|TRBV3-1/TRBV3-2
CASSPGDRGFHEQYF
>TRBJ1-2|TRBV6-5
CASSPLVIGGGYTF
>TRBJ1-5|TRBV5-8
CASSLAWQKPQHF
>TRBJ1-1|TRBV9
CASSVQGAVTEAFF
>TRBJ1-5|TRBV30
CAWGAGGDQPQHF
>TRBJ1-2|TRBV12-3/TRBV12-4
CASKRGEKYGYTF
>TRBJ2-1|TRBV4-1
CASSQDAIAGDISYNEQFF
>TRBJ2-7|TRBV10-2
CASRSRGGRASYEQYF
>TRBJ1-2|TRBV27
CASKKGGAGVPGGYTF
>TRBJ1-6|TRBV3-1/TRBV3-2
CASSQAGTGDNSPLHF
>TRBJ2-7|TRBV6-6
CASSPTYYEQYF
>TRBJ1-2|TRBV18
CASSPMGQPNYGYTF
>TRBJ1-1|TRBV6-5
CASFGTGFNTEAFF
>TRBJ1-5|TRBV19
CASELPGQGNQPQHF
>TRBJ2-7|TRBV5-1
CASSGSGRGEQYF